These 2 T cell receptor beta chains came from one sample sequenced in a study of naive and memory T cell subsets (dated by TCRdb to 2017 to 2019). The library was built by means of UMI-ligation and nested PCR. These reads were obtained on an Illumina MiSeq. An equimolar mix of two oligonucleotides covering both TRBC1 and TRBC2 was used as the beta constant-region primer. In TCRdb, the public reads were trimmed at Q25 with fastp and aligned with MiXCR, with productive beta chains retained. Rows are unified per CDR3 protein, each entry keeping the most common DNA and genes. The sample includes 130,000 to 150,000 distinct CDR3 sequences, with over 15% observed a single time. 0.14% to 0.15% of the sample lies in the top ten. Sample: naive CD4+ T cells from blood. The sample's cell subset or site label, in plain terms: naive T cells, CD45RA high CD27+. The receptors derive from a human donor in good health.

This CDR3 is CATRSGDYEQYF. The CDR3 DNA follows: TGTGCCACCAGGAGCGGGGATTACGAGCAGTACTTC. This chain connects TRBV10-3 to TRBJ2-7, with TRBD2 matching 7 bases. Germline V gives CDR1 ENHRY, CDR2 SYGVKD. With V trimmed by 10 bases and J by 4 bases, 7 bases remained unmatched. The CDR3 sequence is 12 residues long.

This clonotype was recorded a few times. The chain carries TRBV29-1 and TRBJ2-3; a weak D match, TRBD2 (5 bases). The CDR3 loop spans 11 amino acids. Deletions cut 4 bases from V and 4 bases from J, with 6 bases between. Germline lookup yields CDR1 SQVTM and CDR2 ANQGSEA. This CDR3 is CSVGRADTQYF. The CDR3 DNA sequence: TGCAGCGTTGGGCGGGCAGATACGCAGTATTTT.